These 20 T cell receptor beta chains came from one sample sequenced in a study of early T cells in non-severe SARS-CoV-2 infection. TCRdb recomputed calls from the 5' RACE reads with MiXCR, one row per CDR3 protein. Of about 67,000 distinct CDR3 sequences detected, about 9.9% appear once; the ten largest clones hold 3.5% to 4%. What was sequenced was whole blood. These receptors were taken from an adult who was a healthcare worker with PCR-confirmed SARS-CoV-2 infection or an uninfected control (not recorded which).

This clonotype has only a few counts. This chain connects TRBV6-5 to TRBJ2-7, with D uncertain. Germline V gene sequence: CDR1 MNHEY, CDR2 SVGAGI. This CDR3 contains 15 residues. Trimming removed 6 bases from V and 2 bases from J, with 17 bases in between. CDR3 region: CASSRKVPFTYEQYF. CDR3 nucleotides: TGTGCCAGCAGCAGAAAGGTCCCGTTCACCTACGAGCAGTACTTC.

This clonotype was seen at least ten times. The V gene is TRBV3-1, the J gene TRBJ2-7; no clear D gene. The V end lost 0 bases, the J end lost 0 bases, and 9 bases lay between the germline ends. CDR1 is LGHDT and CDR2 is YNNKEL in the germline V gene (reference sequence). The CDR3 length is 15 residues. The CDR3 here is CASSQDPVFSYEQYF. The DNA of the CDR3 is TGTGCCAGCAGCCAAGATCCAGTCTTCTCCTACGAGCAGTACTTC.

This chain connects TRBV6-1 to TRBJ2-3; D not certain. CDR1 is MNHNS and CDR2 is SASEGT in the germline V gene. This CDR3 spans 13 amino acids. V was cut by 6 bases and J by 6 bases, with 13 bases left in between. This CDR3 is CASSPGPRDTQYF. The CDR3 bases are TGTGCCAGCAGCCCCGGACCCCGGGATACGCAGTATTTT.

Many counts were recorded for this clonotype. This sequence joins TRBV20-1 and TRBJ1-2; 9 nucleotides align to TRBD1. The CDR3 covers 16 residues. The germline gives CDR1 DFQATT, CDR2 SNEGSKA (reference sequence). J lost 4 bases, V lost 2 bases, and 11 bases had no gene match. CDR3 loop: CSARLIGTGKSYGYTF. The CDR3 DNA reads TGCAGTGCTAGATTGATCGGGACAGGGAAAAGCTATGGCTACACCTTC.

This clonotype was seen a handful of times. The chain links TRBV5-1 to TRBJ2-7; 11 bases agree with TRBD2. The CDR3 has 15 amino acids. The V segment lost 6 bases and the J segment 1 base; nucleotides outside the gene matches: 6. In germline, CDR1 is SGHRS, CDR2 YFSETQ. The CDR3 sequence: CASTLGLAVSYEQYF. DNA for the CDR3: TGCGCCAGCACCCTGGGACTAGCGGTGTCCTACGAGCAGTACTTC.

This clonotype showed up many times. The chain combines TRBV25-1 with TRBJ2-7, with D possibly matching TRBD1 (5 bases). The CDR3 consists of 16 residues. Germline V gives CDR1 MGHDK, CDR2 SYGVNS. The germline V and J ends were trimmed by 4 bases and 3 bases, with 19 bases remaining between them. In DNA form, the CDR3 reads TGTGCCAGCAGTGGGCCTTCCGGCAGGGTAGACTACGAGCAGTACTTC. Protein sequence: CASSGPSGRVDYEQYF.

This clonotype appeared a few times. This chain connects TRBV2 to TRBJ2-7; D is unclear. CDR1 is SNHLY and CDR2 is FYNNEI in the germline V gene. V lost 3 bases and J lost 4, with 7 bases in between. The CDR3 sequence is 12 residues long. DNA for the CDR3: TGTGCCAGCAGTGAGTGGAGATACGAGCAGTACTTC. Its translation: CASSEWRYEQYF.

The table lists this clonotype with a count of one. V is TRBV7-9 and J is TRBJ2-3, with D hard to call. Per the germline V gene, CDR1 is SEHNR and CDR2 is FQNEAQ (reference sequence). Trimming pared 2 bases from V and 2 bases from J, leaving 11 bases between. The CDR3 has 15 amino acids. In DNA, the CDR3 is TGTGCCAGCAGCTTAAAGGGCAGGTCCACAGATACGCAGTATTTT. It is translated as CASSLKGRSTDTQYF.

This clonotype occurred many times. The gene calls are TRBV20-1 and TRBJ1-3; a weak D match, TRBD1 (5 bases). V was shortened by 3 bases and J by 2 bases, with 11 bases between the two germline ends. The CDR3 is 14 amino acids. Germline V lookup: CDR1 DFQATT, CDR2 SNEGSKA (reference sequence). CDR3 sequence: CSASDGAAGNTIYF. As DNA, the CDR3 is TGCAGTGCTAGCGACGGGGCTGCTGGAAACACCATATATTTT.

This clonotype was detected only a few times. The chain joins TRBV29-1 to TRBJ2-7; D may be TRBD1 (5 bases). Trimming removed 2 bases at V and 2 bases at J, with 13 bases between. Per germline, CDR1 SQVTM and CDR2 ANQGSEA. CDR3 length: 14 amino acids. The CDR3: CSVEWRQGAYEQYF. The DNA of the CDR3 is TGCAGCGTTGAATGGCGGCAGGGCGCCTACGAGCAGTACTTC.

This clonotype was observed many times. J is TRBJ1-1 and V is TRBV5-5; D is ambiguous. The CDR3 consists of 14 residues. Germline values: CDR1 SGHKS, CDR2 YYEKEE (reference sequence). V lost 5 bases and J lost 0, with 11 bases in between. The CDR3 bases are TGTGCCAGCAGTCTCGGGCAGATGAACACTGAAGCTTTCTTT. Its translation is CASSLGQMNTEAFF.

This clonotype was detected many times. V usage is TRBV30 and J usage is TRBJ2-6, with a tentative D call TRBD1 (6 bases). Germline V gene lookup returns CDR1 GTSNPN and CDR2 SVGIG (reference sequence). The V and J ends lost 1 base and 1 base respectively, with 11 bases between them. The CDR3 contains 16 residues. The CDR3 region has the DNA TGTGCCTGGAGTGAGGGACATTTTTCTGGGGCCAACGTCCTGACTTTC. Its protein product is CAWSEGHFSGANVLTF.

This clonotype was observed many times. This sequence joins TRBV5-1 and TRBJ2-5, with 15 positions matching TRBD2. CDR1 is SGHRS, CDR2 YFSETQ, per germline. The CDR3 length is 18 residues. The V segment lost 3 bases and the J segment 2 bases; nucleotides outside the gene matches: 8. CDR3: CASSSGLAGGSRQETQYF. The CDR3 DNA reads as TGCGCCAGCAGCTCGGGACTAGCGGGAGGTAGTCGTCAAGAGACCCAGTACTTC.

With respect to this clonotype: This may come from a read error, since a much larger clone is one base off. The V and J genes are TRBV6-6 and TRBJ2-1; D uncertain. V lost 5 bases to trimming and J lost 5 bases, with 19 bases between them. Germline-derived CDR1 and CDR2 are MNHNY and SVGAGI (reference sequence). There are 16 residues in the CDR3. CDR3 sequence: CASSQWSGLSDNEQFF. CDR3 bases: TGTGCCAGCAGTCAGTGGTCCGGGCTGTCCGACAATGAGCAGTTCTTC.

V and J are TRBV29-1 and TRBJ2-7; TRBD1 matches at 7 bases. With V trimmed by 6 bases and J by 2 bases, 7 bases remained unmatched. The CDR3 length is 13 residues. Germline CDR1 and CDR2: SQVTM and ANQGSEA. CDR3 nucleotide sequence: TGCAGCGTCCAGGGGGTGGGTGCCTACGAGCAGTACTTC. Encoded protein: CSVQGVGAYEQYF.

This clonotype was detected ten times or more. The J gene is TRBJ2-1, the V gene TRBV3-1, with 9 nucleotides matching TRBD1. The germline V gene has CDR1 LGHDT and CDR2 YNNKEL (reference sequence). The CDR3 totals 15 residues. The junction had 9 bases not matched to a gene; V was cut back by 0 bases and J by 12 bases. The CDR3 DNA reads TGTGCCAGCAGCCAAGAAAGTAAACAGGGGGCCGGGCAGTTCTTC. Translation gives CASSQESKQGAGQFF.

The CDR3 sequence is CASSAGDRGANTIYF. CDR3 DNA: TGTGCCAGCAGCGCGGGGGACAGGGGGGCAAACACCATATATTTT. This chain uses TRBV7-9 with TRBJ1-3, with 11 positions matching TRBD1. From germline, CDR1 is SEHNR and CDR2 FQNEAQ (reference sequence). V lost 5 bases to trimming and J lost 6 bases; unmatched junction nucleotides: 6. This CDR3 spans 15 amino acids.

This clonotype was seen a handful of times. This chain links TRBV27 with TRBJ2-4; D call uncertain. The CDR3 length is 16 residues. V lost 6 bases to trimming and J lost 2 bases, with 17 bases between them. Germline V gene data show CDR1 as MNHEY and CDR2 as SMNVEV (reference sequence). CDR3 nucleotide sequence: TGTGCCAGCAGCTTCGTGACCTCTGGGACCAAAAACATTCAGTACTTC. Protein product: CASSFVTSGTKNIQYF.

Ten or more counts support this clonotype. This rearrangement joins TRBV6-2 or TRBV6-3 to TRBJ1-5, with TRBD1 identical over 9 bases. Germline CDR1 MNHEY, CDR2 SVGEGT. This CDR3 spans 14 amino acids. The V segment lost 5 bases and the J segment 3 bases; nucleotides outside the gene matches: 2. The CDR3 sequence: CASSDRGNNQPQHF. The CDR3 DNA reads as TGTGCCAGCAGTGACAGGGGGAACAATCAGCCCCAGCATTTT.

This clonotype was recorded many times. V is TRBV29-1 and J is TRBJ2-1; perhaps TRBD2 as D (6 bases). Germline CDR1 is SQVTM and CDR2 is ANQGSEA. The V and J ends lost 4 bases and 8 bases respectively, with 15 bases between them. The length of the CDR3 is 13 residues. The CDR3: CSVGPVVADEQFF. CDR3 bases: TGCAGCGTTGGCCCGGTTGTAGCGGATGAGCAGTTCTTC.